The entry below describes one T cell receptor (beta chain). Its antigen is not identified. This may come from a read error, since a much larger clone is one base off. Both blood RNA, taken from unsorted whole blood, and germline DNA were extracted. The study enrolled treatment-naive patients with chronic HBV infection. The authors made TCR beta cDNA from around 500 ng total RNA with a constant-region primer. Slightly modified ARM-PCR, run as three nested multiplex PCR rounds, produced the TCR beta libraries. Using its own MiXCR run on the multiplex PCR reads, TCRdb lists one record per CDR3 protein. The sample shows fewer than 350,000 distinct CDR3 sequences, 55% to 65% of them seen only once. These data come from a study of tumor-infiltrating lymphocytes in primary liver carcinoma. Whole-study findings and limits: Pairs comparing tumor with adjacent tissue or blood overlapped less than pairs drawn from tumor regions.

This TCR derives from a man aged 40-50 years with primary liver carcinoma and hepatitis B virus infection. Sequences were obtained from peripheral blood.

This CDR3 is CASSFWGQVADMQYF. In DNA, the CDR3 is TGCGCCAGCAGCTTTTGGGGACAGGTAGCAGATATGCAGTATTTT. J is TRBJ2-3 and V is TRBV4-1; 8 nucleotides match TRBD1. This CDR3 has 15 amino acids. In germline, CDR1 is MGHRA, CDR2 YSYEKL.